Shown below are 27 T cell receptor beta chains from a single sample sequenced in a study of naive and memory T cell subsets. Both TRBC1 and TRBC2 were covered by a beta constant-region primer of two equimolar oligonucleotides. Nested alpha and beta constant-region primers with the SP2 primer drove four PCR rounds on ligated cDNA. Each CDR3 protein is one row after TCRdb ran MiXCR on the UMI-ligation and nested PCR reads. The sample holds approximately 140,000 distinct CDR3 sequences; 22% are singletons and the top ten take around 0.097%. These receptors' antigens are unknown. Study-wide results and caveats: Naive repertoires, especially CD8, held a few larger clonotypes, possibly memory cells re-expressing CD45RA.

The specimen sequenced was naive CD4+ T cells from blood. Source of these receptors: a human donor in good health.

The sample holds a few counts of this clonotype. The chain links TRBV12-3 or TRBV12-4 to TRBJ2-5; 9 nucleotides agree with TRBD1. V dropped 6 bases and J dropped 1; count of bases not matched to a gene: 6. CDR3 length equals 15 residues. The CDR3 nucleotides are TGTGCCAGCAGGGGGACAGGGTACCTCCAAGAGACCCAGTACTTC. This sequence encodes CASRGTGYLQETQYF.

V and J are TRBV15 and TRBJ1-3; D unresolved. The V end lost 0 bases, the J end lost 2 bases, and 11 bases lay between the germline ends. Germline CDR1 LNHNV, CDR2 YYDKDF (reference sequence). The CDR3 has 16 amino acids. The CDR3 DNA is TGTGCCACCAGCAGAGATCACAGCGGGGCTGGAAACACCATATATTTT. Encoded protein: CATSRDHSGAGNTIYF. Filled out from reference TRBV15 and TRBJ1-3, the complete variable domain reads DAMVIQNPRYQVTQFGKPVTLSCSQTLNHNVMYWYQQKSSQAPKLLFHYYDKDFNNEADTPDNFQSRRPNTSFCFLDIRSPGLGDTAMYLCATSRDHSGAGNTIYFGEGSWLTVV.

The gene calls are TRBV7-6 and TRBJ2-3, with TRBD1 identical over 9 bases. The germline V gene encodes CDR1 SGHVS and CDR2 FNYEAQ. This CDR3 contains 15 residues. The J segment lost 6 bases and the V segment lost 5 bases, leaving 9 bases of the junction unmatched. This CDR3 reads CASSTRQGGRDTQYF. The CDR3 DNA is TGTGCCAGCAGCACACGACAGGGGGGCAGGGATACGCAGTATTTT.

V is TRBV5-1 and J is TRBJ2-3, with D possibly matching TRBD2 (5 bases). Trimming left V 4 bases short and J 0 bases short, with 9 bases between. The length of the CDR3 is 14 residues. The germline V gene encodes CDR1 SGHRS and CDR2 YFSETQ. The CDR3 DNA sequence: TGCGCCAGCAGCGGGAGCTTTAGCACAGATACGCAGTATTTT. It is translated as CASSGSFSTDTQYF.

V and J are TRBV5-4 and TRBJ2-3; no firm D call. Between the trimmed V and J ends, which lost 2 bases and 0 bases, there was a span of 10 bases. The V gene's germline CDR1 is SGHNT and CDR2 YYREEE (reference sequence). CDR3 size: 15 residues. This chain's CDR3 is CASSFGSFSTDTQYF. In DNA form, the CDR3 reads TGTGCCAGCAGCTTTGGCTCCTTTAGCACAGATACGCAGTATTTT.

V is TRBV10-3 and J is TRBJ2-1; TRBD1 might be the D (6 bases). This CDR3 region has 13 residues. Germline V gene sequence: CDR1 ENHRY, CDR2 SYGVKD. V shed 10 bases and J shed 4 bases, with 14 bases lying between them. The CDR3 nucleotides are TGTGCCACTAGACAGGATCGGTACAATGAGCAGTTCTTC. As protein: CATRQDRYNEQFF.

In this sample, this clonotype turned up a few times. This chain joins TRBV10-3 and TRBJ2-2; D is ambiguous. The ends were cut back, 5 bases at V and 1 base at J, with 5 bases in the middle. The CDR3 is 13 amino acids. CDR1 ENHRY and CDR2 SYGVKD come from the germline V gene. The CDR3 reads CAISRQNTGELFF. The CDR3 coding sequence is TGTGCCATCAGTAGACAGAACACCGGGGAGCTGTTTTTT.

The CDR3 protein is CASSQESGRASEQFF. CDR3 DNA sequence: TGCGCCAGCAGCCAAGAATCCGGGAGGGCCAGTGAGCAGTTCTTC. The V call is TRBV4-1, the J call TRBJ2-1; 8 bases are a match to TRBD2. Germline V CDR1 and CDR2: MGHRA, YSYEKL. Losses at the gene ends were 0 bases for V and 9 bases for J; bases not matched to a gene: 7. The CDR3 length is 15 residues.

This clonotype was found many times. This chain joins TRBV6-5 and TRBJ2-7; TRBD1 matches 9 bases. The V gene's germline CDR1 is MNHEY and CDR2 SVGAGI. The V segment lost 6 bases and the J segment 0 bases; nucleotides outside the gene matches: 6. The CDR3 loop spans 15 amino acids. The CDR3 nucleotides are TGTGCCAGCAGCCGACAGGGGGTGAGCTCCTACGAGCAGTACTTC. Protein product: CASSRQGVSSYEQYF.

This rearrangement joins TRBV12-3 or TRBV12-4 to TRBJ1-3; the D is unclear. V was trimmed by 5 bases and J by 3 bases, leaving 8 bases between them. CDR3 length: 13 residues. Here the CDR3 reads CASSQDGGNTIYF. The CDR3 DNA is TGTGCCAGCAGTCAGGACGGTGGAAACACCATATATTTT.

The gene calls are TRBV20-1 and TRBJ1-5; a possible D gene is TRBD1 (5 bases). The CDR3 has 12 amino acids. Germline lookup yields CDR1 DFQATT and CDR2 SNEGSKA (reference sequence). V lost 6 bases and J 6 bases, leaving 12 bases between the germline ends. CDR3 nucleotides: TGCAGTGCCCGGATGGGGGGTCAGCCCCAGCATTTT. It encodes CSARMGGQPQHF.

The genes are TRBV23-1 and TRBJ2-3; 7 bases are shared with TRBD2. TRBV23-1 has ORF status, its function being uncertain. The CDR3 runs to 20 residues. Trimming took 3 bases from V and 0 from J; bases not matched to a gene: 18. The CDR3 DNA sequence: TGCGCCAGCAGTCACGGTGGGGGGGTGAGCGGCGATTCTAGCACAGATACGCAGTATTTT. It is translated as CASSHGGGVSGDSSTDTQYF.

The chain recombines TRBV20-1 with TRBJ2-3; 10 bases are shared with TRBD2. J was trimmed by 7 bases and V by 0 bases; bases with no gene match: 7. This CDR3 region has 15 residues. Germline V gene lookup returns CDR1 DFQATT and CDR2 SNEGSKA (reference sequence). Here the CDR3 reads CSARDTSGDRHTQYF. The CDR3 nucleotides are TGCAGTGCTAGAGACACTAGCGGGGATCGGCATACGCAGTATTTT.

The sample holds a few counts of this clonotype. J is TRBJ1-2 and V is TRBV2; maybe TRBD1 (5 bases). Trimming stripped 6 bases from V and 4 bases from J, with 12 bases between. The germline gives CDR1 SNHLY, CDR2 FYNNEI. The CDR3 sequence is 13 residues long. The CDR3 nucleotides read TGTGCCAGCAGACCCGGGGCAGCCTATGGCTACACCTTC. This codes for CASRPGAAYGYTF.

This clonotype has just a few counts. The V gene is TRBV4-3, the J gene TRBJ1-2; D not certain. Germline lookup yields CDR1 LGHNA and CDR2 YSLEER. CDR3 length equals 13 residues. With 0 bases removed from V and 3 bases from J, the gap between germline ends came to 5 bases. The CDR3 region is CASSQEGYYGYTF. In DNA form, the CDR3 reads TGCGCCAGCAGCCAAGAGGGGTACTATGGCTACACCTTC.

This clonotype occurred many times. This chain links TRBV9 with TRBJ2-1; no reliable D call. Per germline, CDR1 SGDLS and CDR2 YYNGEE. V lost 4 bases, J lost 5 bases, and 7 bases lay in between. This CDR3 region has 12 residues. CDR3 coding DNA: TGTGCCAGCAGCTACACTCACAATGAGCAGTTCTTC. Encoded protein: CASSYTHNEQFF.

The CDR3 protein is CASSWTLAGEYEQYF. The CDR3 DNA reads as TGTGCCAGCAGTTGGACTCTAGCGGGAGAGTACGAGCAGTACTTC. V usage is TRBV6-5 and J usage is TRBJ2-7, with TRBD2 matching 10 bases. Germline loops: CDR1 MNHEY, CDR2 SVGAGI. The CDR3 loop spans 15 amino acids. V dropped 4 bases and J dropped 4; count of bases not matched to a gene: 7.

This clonotype was detected only a few times. The gene calls are TRBV7-9 and TRBJ2-7; D is possibly TRBD2 (7 bases). The V end was cut by 5 bases, the J end by 0 bases, with 14 bases between. The CDR3 length is 15 residues. Germline V gene sequence: CDR1 SEHNR, CDR2 FQNEAQ (reference sequence). CDR3 coding DNA: TGTGCCAGCAGCCCGGGGGGAGGGGGCTCCTACGAGCAGTACTTC. Its translation is CASSPGGGGSYEQYF.

There are many counts of this clonotype. The chain links TRBV15 to TRBJ2-1; D ambiguous. CDR3 length equals 17 residues. Germline V gives CDR1 LNHNV, CDR2 YYDKDF (reference sequence). Trimming took 0 bases from V and 8 from J, leaving 20 bases between them. The chain's CDR3 is CATSRDPPGTLGDEQFF. CDR3 nucleotides: TGTGCCACCAGCAGAGATCCCCCAGGAACTCTTGGGGATGAGCAGTTCTTC.

The chain is built from TRBV2 and TRBJ2-3; 7 bases are shared with TRBD2. CDR1 and CDR2 from the germline V gene are SNHLY and FYNNEI. The CDR3 spans 16 residues. V dropped 8 bases and J dropped 5; count of bases not matched to a gene: 16. CDR3 DNA: TGTGCCAGCTGCGGGAGTAGCGGAGTTGGAGGAGATACGCAGTATTTT. Amino acid sequence: CASCGSSGVGGDTQYF.

This clonotype has more than one count but fewer than ten. This rearrangement joins TRBV7-2 to TRBJ2-7; TRBD1 matches at 8 bases. Germline V CDR1 and CDR2: SGHTA, FQGNSA. Losses at the gene ends were 5 bases for V and 1 base for J; bases not matched to a gene: 4. There are 14 residues in the CDR3. The CDR3 nucleotides read TGTGCCAGCAGCGCGGACAGGGTGTCCTACGAGCAGTACTTC. It codes for CASSADRVSYEQYF. The whole variable domain, filled in from reference TRBV7-2 and TRBJ2-7, reads GAGVSQSPSNKVTEKGKDVELRCDPISGHTALYWYRQSLGQGLEFLIYFQGNSAPDKSGLPSDRFSAERTGGSVSTLTIQRTQQEDSAVYLCASSADRVSYEQYFGPGTRLTVT.

This clonotype was seen more than once but under ten times. The chain joins TRBV6-1 to TRBJ2-1; D remains ambiguous. Germline assignment: CDR1 MNHNS and CDR2 SASEGT. V shed 10 bases and J shed 8 bases, with 15 bases lying between them. This CDR3 spans 12 amino acids. This CDR3 is CATSWWAYEQFF. The CDR3 region has the DNA TGTGCCACGTCGTGGTGGGCCTATGAGCAGTTCTTC.

This clonotype was found a few times. V is TRBV5-5 and J is TRBJ1-1, with D possibly TRBD1 on 5 matching bases. The CDR3 is 14 amino acids. CDR1 SGHKS and CDR2 YYEKEE come from the germline V gene (reference sequence). The V gene lost 0 bases and the J gene lost 5 bases, with 11 bases spanning the gap. CDR3: CASSLEQALTEAFF. CDR3 coding DNA: TGTGCCAGCAGCTTGGAACAGGCTTTAACTGAAGCTTTCTTT.

The chain recombines TRBV29-1 with TRBJ2-7, with TRBD1 identical over 7 bases. V was clipped by 7 bases and J by 3 bases; unmatched bases: 9. The CDR3 sequence is 13 residues long. The V gene's germline CDR1 is SQVTM and CDR2 ANQGSEA. The CDR3 DNA reads as TGCAGCGCACAGGGGCCAACGATCTACGAGCAGTACTTC. Translated: CSAQGPTIYEQYF.

The V gene is TRBV9, the J gene TRBJ1-5; D gene uncertain. V shed 3 bases and J shed 0 bases, with 7 bases lying between them. The CDR3 sequence is 14 residues long. CDR1 and CDR2 (germline): SGDLS, YYNGEE. The CDR3 loop is CASSASGSNQPQHF. The CDR3 nucleotides read TGTGCCAGCAGCGCGAGCGGTAGCAATCAGCCCCAGCATTTT. The whole variable domain, filled in from reference TRBV9 and TRBJ1-5, reads DSGVTQTPKHLITATGQRVTLRCSPRSGDLSVYWYQQSLDQGLQFLIQYYNGEERAKGNILERFSAQQFPDLHSELNLSSLELGDSALYFCASSASGSNQPQHFGDGTRLSIL.

The rearrangement joins TRBV6-6 to TRBJ2-1; 12 nucleotides align to TRBD1. The CDR3 extends over 15 amino acids. Germline loops: CDR1 MNHNY, CDR2 SVGAGI (reference sequence). Germline trimming cut 6 bases from V and 7 bases from J; bases unmatched to any gene: 7. The CDR3, as DNA: TGTGCCAGCAGCCAACCGGGACAGGGGGCGAATGAGCAGTTCTTC. This translates into CASSQPGQGANEQFF.

This clonotype has only a few counts. The V gene is TRBV29-1, the J gene TRBJ2-1; tentative D call: TRBD2 (7 bases). CDR1 is SQVTM, CDR2 ANQGSEA, per germline. The length of the CDR3 is 15 residues. The V end lost 6 bases, the J end lost 8 bases, and 23 bases lay between the germline ends. CDR3 in amino acids: CSVGAHTREWDEQFF. The CDR3 nucleotides read TGCAGCGTGGGGGCCCATACGCGGGAGTGGGATGAGCAGTTCTTC.